This entry lists 11 T cell receptor beta chains sequenced from one sample in a study of OX40 agonist ivuxolimab in advanced cancers. The table came from immunoSEQ multiplex PCR; TCRdb's copy has only in-frame clones and leaves some out. The sample contains some 50,000 clones, over 75% of which appear only once. The source was CD4+ or CD8+ T cells sorted from blood, collected in a trial of the OX40 agonist ivuxolimab. These receptors were obtained from an adult with an advanced solid tumor such as melanoma, head and neck, liver or kidney cancer.

This sequence joins TRBV5-1 and TRBJ2-5; 8 positions match TRBD2. CDR1 is SGHRS, CDR2 YFSETQ, per germline. This CDR3 spans 15 amino acids. V shed 2 bases and J 5 bases; nucleotides not matched to a gene: 8. In nucleotides, the CDR3 is TGCGCCAGCAGCTTCGGCGGGGGGCAGGGGGAGACCCAGTACTTC. Its translation is CASSFGGGQGETQYF.

The chain links TRBV7-9 to TRBJ2-7; D not certain. The V and J ends lost 5 bases and 7 bases respectively, with 15 bases between them. The CDR3 extends over 13 amino acids. Germline-derived CDR1 and CDR2 are SEHNR and FQNEAQ (reference sequence). CDR3 in DNA: TGTGCCAGCAGCCCTCCGGACCTTATTGAGCAGTACTTC. It encodes CASSPPDLIEQYF.

The V call is TRBV12-5, the J call TRBJ1-5; D is possibly TRBD1 (6 bases). The germline gives CDR1 LGHNT, CDR2 FRNRAP. There are 13 residues in the CDR3. V was clipped by 7 bases and J by 7 bases, with 14 bases between them. The chain's CDR3 is CASDRGGGQPQHF. The CDR3 bases are TGTGCTAGTGATCGAGGGGGAGGCCAGCCCCAGCATTTT.

The chain couples TRBV29-1 to TRBJ1-5; the D gene is possibly TRBD1 (5 bases). Germline CDR1 reads SQVTM; CDR2 reads ANQGSEA. The CDR3 totals 13 residues. V dropped 2 bases and J dropped 4 bases, with 9 bases sitting between them. This CDR3 is CSVEFGGNQPQHF. The CDR3, as DNA: TGCAGCGTTGAATTTGGGGGAAATCAGCCCCAGCATTTT.

The CDR3 bases are TGTGCCAGCTCAGAACCAGGGATCCAATCGAACACCGGGGAGCTGTTTTTT. Translation gives CASSEPGIQSNTGELFF. V usage is TRBV18 and J usage is TRBJ2-2; tentative D call: TRBD1 (5 bases). Trimming cost V 5 bases and J 0 bases, with 16 bases left between them. Germline CDR1 and CDR2: KGHSH and LQKENI. The CDR3 is 17 residues long.

V is TRBV5-4 and J is TRBJ2-7, with D hard to call. CDR3 length: 11 residues. Deletions cut 7 bases from V and 4 bases from J, with 9 bases between. Germline CDR1 SGHNT, CDR2 YYREEE (reference sequence). In DNA form, the CDR3 reads TGTGCCAGCTCAGTCGGTTACGAGCAGTACTTC. Protein sequence: CASSVGYEQYF.

This chain joins TRBV11-2 and TRBJ2-2, with D perhaps TRBD2 (7 bases). Trimming left V 3 bases short and J 0 bases short, with 14 bases between. This CDR3 region has 17 residues. CDR1 and CDR2 from the germline V gene are SGHAT and FQNNGV. The CDR3 spells CASSFRGGGANTGELFF. The CDR3 region has the DNA TGTGCCAGCAGCTTTAGGGGAGGGGGAGCGAACACCGGGGAGCTGTTTTTT.

This sequence joins TRBV6-1 and TRBJ2-7; 9 bases map to TRBD1. J lost 0 bases, V lost 4 bases, and 10 bases had no gene match. The germline gives CDR1 MNHNS, CDR2 SASEGT. This CDR3 contains 17 residues. CDR3 DNA sequence: TGTGCCAGCAGTGCCGGGACAGGGCTTCAGAGCTCCTACGAGCAGTACTTC. This translates into CASSAGTGLQSSYEQYF.

The rearrangement joins TRBV7-3 to TRBJ1-1, with D maybe TRBD1 (5 bases). This CDR3 comprises 13 residues. CDR1 and CDR2 (germline): SGHTA, FQGTGA. The V end lost 4 bases, the J end lost 1 base, and 7 bases lay between the germline ends. The CDR3 sequence is CASSSQENTEAFF. CDR3 sequence (DNA): TGTGCCAGCAGCTCACAGGAGAACACTGAAGCTTTCTTT.

The V and J genes are TRBV9 and TRBJ1-3; the match to TRBD1 covers 8 bases. In germline, CDR1 is SGDLS, CDR2 YYNGEE. The CDR3 is made up of 16 amino acids. Trimming removed 5 bases from V and 0 bases from J; junction bases left unmatched: 7. The CDR3 sequence: CASSLQGAISGNTIYF. The CDR3 nucleotides read TGTGCCAGCAGTCTCCAGGGGGCTATCTCTGGAAACACCATATATTTT. Full variable domain (outside the CDR3, taken from reference TRBV9 and TRBJ1-3): DSGVTQTPKHLITATGQRVTLRCSPRSGDLSVYWYQQSLDQGLQFLIQYYNGEERAKGNILERFSAQQFPDLHSELNLSSLELGDSALYFCASSLQGAISGNTIYFGEGSWLTVV.

The gene calls are TRBV5-1 and TRBJ2-1; D call uncertain. The CDR3 contains 15 residues. Trimming stripped 2 bases from V and 3 bases from J, with 12 bases between. The germline V gene encodes CDR1 SGHRS and CDR2 YFSETQ. Here the CDR3 reads CASSFRTDLYNEQFF. CDR3 nucleotides: TGCGCCAGCAGCTTCCGGACGGACCTCTACAATGAGCAGTTCTTC.